This section outlines one TCR beta chain sequence together with its context. The sample has other DNA sequences that encode this CDR3 too. Profiling relied on immunoSEQ multiplex PCR, and the TCRdb table lists in-frame clones only, not all of them. The sample carries about 190,000 clones, approximately 95% recorded once. CDR3 size: 13 residues. Between the trimmed V and J ends, which lost 0 bases and 5 bases, there was a span of 5 bases. CDR1 and CDR2 from the germline V gene are GTSNPN and SVGIG (reference sequence). The data were obtained in a study of control samples from healthy donors and cancer patients.

This sequence joins TRBV30 and TRBJ1-6; D is ambiguous. The sequencing input was blood. The TCR sequence derives from a young man in good health. CDR3 sequence (DNA): TGTGCCTGGAGTGTACAAGATAATTCACCCCTCCACTTT. The encoded protein is CAWSVQDNSPLHF.